This paragraph reports one T cell receptor (beta chain). The ends lost 3 bases at V and 2 bases at J; junction bases unmatched: 3. There are 14 residues in the CDR3. Germline loops: CDR1 PRHDT, CDR2 FYEKMQ (reference sequence). Data came from immunoSEQ multiplex PCR; TCRdb stores just in-frame clones and leaves some out. The table shows 13,000 or so clones, with 88% occurring only once. The data stem from a study of T cell changes during pregnancy in multiple sclerosis. The sample in question was CD8+ T cells from peripheral blood mononuclear cells, obtained in the first trimester of pregnancy. The clonotype was recovered from a female donor with multiple sclerosis, enrolled in a pregnancy study. The chain combines TRBV13 with TRBJ2-7, with 8 nucleotides matching TRBD2. In DNA form, the CDR3 reads TGTGCCAGCAGCTTCGGGGGGGAAACCTACGAGCAGTACTTC. It specifies CASSFGGETYEQYF.